Following are 31 T cell receptor beta chains from one sample sequenced in a study of T cell changes during pregnancy in multiple sclerosis. The method was immunoSEQ multiplex PCR; TCRdb's version includes in-frame clones alone and lacks a portion of them. The table lists some 94,000 clones, roughly 90% of them singletons. This specimen consisted of peripheral blood, obtained in the first trimester of pregnancy. These receptors originate from a female donor with multiple sclerosis, enrolled in a pregnancy study.

The J gene is TRBJ2-1, the V gene TRBV27, with D perhaps TRBD1 (5 bases). The CDR3 has 14 amino acids. Germline V gene lookup returns CDR1 MNHEY and CDR2 SMNVEV (reference sequence). Trimming took off 2 bases at V and 4 bases at J, with 9 bases between the two ends. CDR3 region: CASSLQGYYNEQFF. The CDR3, as DNA: TGTGCCAGCAGTTTACAGGGCTATTACAATGAGCAGTTCTTC.

CDR3 protein: CASSQTDRGDYGYTF. The CDR3 nucleotides read TGTGCCAGTAGCCAGACGGACAGGGGCGACTATGGCTACACCTTC. The chain joins TRBV19 to TRBJ1-2, with 9 nucleotides matching TRBD1. The germline gives CDR1 LNHDA, CDR2 SQIVND (reference sequence). After removal of 6 bases from V and 3 bases from J, the junction contained 8 bases not matched to a gene. The CDR3 runs to 15 residues.

The chain links TRBV4-1 to TRBJ1-2; TRBD1 aligns across 7 bases. The V gene end was trimmed by 5 bases and the J gene end by 2 bases; junction bases not matched to a gene: 5. Per germline, CDR1 MGHRA and CDR2 YSYEKL. This CDR3 is 14 amino acids long. The CDR3 region is CASSFRQGNYGYTF. The DNA for the CDR3 is TGCGCCAGCAGCTTCAGACAGGGAAACTATGGCTACACCTTC.

V and J are TRBV18 and TRBJ2-7; 7 bases match TRBD2. The CDR3 sequence is 16 residues long. Trimming removed 2 bases from V and 6 bases from J; junction bases left unmatched: 13. CDR1 KGHSH and CDR2 LQKENI come from the germline V gene. CDR3: CASSPDGRGSGTEQYF. Here the CDR3 DNA reads TGTGCCAGCTCACCAGATGGTCGAGGAAGCGGGACCGAGCAGTACTTC.

J is TRBJ1-2 and V is TRBV4-1; a weak D match, TRBD1 (6 bases). Trimming pared 1 base from V and 4 bases from J, leaving 10 bases between. CDR3 length equals 14 residues. Germline CDR1 reads MGHRA; CDR2 reads YSYEKL. This CDR3 is CASSQAGDGYGYTF. CDR3 bases: TGCGCCAGCAGCCAAGCAGGGGATGGCTATGGCTACACCTTC.

This sequence joins TRBV19 and TRBJ2-7, with D maybe TRBD2 (5 bases). CDR3 size: 15 residues. V was clipped by 4 bases and J by 2 bases, with 15 bases between them. The germline CDR1 and CDR2 sequences are LNHDA and SQIVND (reference sequence). CDR3 coding DNA: TGTGCCAGTAGTAGCGGAGCGGCTGGTGCCTACGAGCAGTACTTC. Protein sequence: CASSSGAAGAYEQYF.

The chain is built from TRBV7-2 and TRBJ1-1; possibly TRBD1 for D (6 bases). This CDR3 is built from 14 residues. With 5 bases removed from V and 1 base from J, the gap between germline ends came to 11 bases. Germline values: CDR1 SGHTA, CDR2 FQGNSA. The CDR3 protein is CASSKGHSNTEAFF. CDR3 in DNA: TGTGCCAGCAGCAAGGGACACTCGAACACTGAAGCTTTCTTT. Looking up the rest from reference TRBV7-2 and TRBJ1-1 gives the full variable domain: GAGVSQSPSNKVTEKGKDVELRCDPISGHTALYWYRQSLGQGLEFLIYFQGNSAPDKSGLPSDRFSAERTGGSVSTLTIQRTQQEDSAVYLCASSKGHSNTEAFFGQGTRLTVV.

The chain employs TRBV10-3 and TRBJ2-3; no clear D gene. The germline V gene has CDR1 ENHRY and CDR2 SYGVKD. This CDR3 spans 12 amino acids. V was trimmed by 3 bases and J by 4 bases, leaving 5 bases between them. CDR3 DNA sequence: TGTGCCATCAGTGACAGTCCAGATACGCAGTATTTT. Amino acid sequence: CAISDSPDTQYF.

The chain uses TRBV6-4 and TRBJ1-2, with a tentative D call TRBD1 (5 bases). V dropped 0 bases and J dropped 4 bases, with 9 bases sitting between them. The length of the CDR3 is 14 residues. Germline CDR1 and CDR2: MRHNA and SNTAGT. The CDR3 nucleotides read TGTGCCAGCAGTGACTCGGGACTTCCCTATGGCTACACCTTC. It is translated as CASSDSGLPYGYTF.

The chain employs TRBV28 and TRBJ2-5; D might be TRBD1 (5 bases). V lost 3 bases to trimming and J lost 7 bases, with 12 bases between them. CDR1 and CDR2 (germline): MDHEN, SYDVKM. CDR3 length: 13 amino acids. The CDR3 protein is CASSFAQGGTQYF. CDR3 nucleotide sequence: TGTGCCAGCAGTTTCGCTCAGGGTGGGACCCAGTACTTC. Full variable domain (missing parts from reference TRBV28 and TRBJ2-5): DVKVTQSSRYLVKRTGEKVFLECVQDMDHENMFWYRQDPGLGLRLIYFSYDVKMKEKGDIPEGYSVSREKKERFSLILESASTNQTSMYLCASSFAQGGTQYFGPGTRLLVL.

The chain recombines TRBV11-1 with TRBJ2-7, with TRBD1 as a possible D gene (5 bases). V lost 2 bases and J 0 bases, leaving 8 bases between the germline ends. Per the germline V gene, CDR1 is SGHAT and CDR2 is FQDESV (reference sequence). This CDR3 is 14 amino acids long. Here the CDR3 reads CASSLKGASYEQYF. CDR3 sequence (DNA): TGTGCCAGCAGCTTAAAAGGGGCCTCCTACGAGCAGTACTTC.

The chain combines TRBV28 with TRBJ2-2; 7 nucleotides agree with TRBD2. CDR1 and CDR2 from the germline V gene are MDHEN and SYDVKM. The CDR3 sequence is 16 residues long. The ends lost 2 bases at V and 0 bases at J; junction bases unmatched: 3. The CDR3 loop is CASSLRLAANTGELFF. CDR3 nucleotide sequence: TGTGCCAGCAGTTTAAGACTAGCAGCGAACACCGGGGAGCTGTTTTTT.

This clone occurred once. This chain uses TRBV6-1 with TRBJ2-7; 8 nucleotides agree with TRBD2. CDR3 size: 12 residues. Looked up from germline, CDR1 is MNHNS and CDR2 is SASEGT. V trimming: 6 bases; J trimming: 3 bases; junction bases outside the gene matches: 1. CDR3 residues: CASRLAVYEQYF. The CDR3 nucleotides read TGTGCCAGCAGACTAGCGGTCTACGAGCAGTACTTC.

The chain carries TRBV19 and TRBJ1-5; D is unclear. V was trimmed by 4 bases and J by 7 bases, leaving 11 bases between them. Germline CDR1 is LNHDA and CDR2 is SQIVND (reference sequence). The CDR3 consists of 13 residues. CDR3 residues: CASSKAGGQPQHF. The CDR3 coding sequence is TGTGCCAGTAGTAAGGCTGGAGGGCAGCCCCAGCATTTT.

This clone was seen more than once but under ten times. The chain recombines TRBV27 with TRBJ1-5; 8 bases line up with TRBD1. The V gene end was trimmed by 6 bases and the J gene end by 6 bases; junction bases not matched to a gene: 4. Per germline, CDR1 MNHEY and CDR2 SMNVEV (reference sequence). This CDR3 comprises 13 residues. The CDR3 here is CASRKQGGQPQHF. CDR3 in DNA: TGTGCCAGCAGAAAACAGGGGGGTCAGCCCCAGCATTTT.

The chain combines TRBV28 with TRBJ2-4; D perhaps matches TRBD2 (6 bases). The V end lost 2 bases, the J end lost 7 bases, and 12 bases lay between the germline ends. This CDR3 region has 14 residues. Per the germline V gene, CDR1 is MDHEN and CDR2 is SYDVKM. This CDR3 reads CASSLRRGGNIQYF. For the CDR3, the DNA is TGTGCCAGCAGTTTACGGAGGGGCGGTAACATTCAGTACTTC.

V is TRBV5-4 and J is TRBJ1-5; a possible D gene is TRBD1 (5 bases). V gave up 0 bases and J gave up 4 bases, with 14 bases separating them. The germline gives CDR1 SGHNT, CDR2 YYREEE (reference sequence). CDR3 length equals 16 residues. In DNA form, the CDR3 reads TGTGCCAGCAGCTTGGGCGGGGGGAATGGGAATCAGCCCCAGCATTTT. Encoded protein: CASSLGGGNGNQPQHF.

This clone was counted a single time. The V gene is TRBV18, the J gene TRBJ1-1; maybe TRBD1 (6 bases). Per germline, CDR1 KGHSH and CDR2 LQKENI. This CDR3 has 13 residues. The ends were cut back, 6 bases at V and 2 bases at J, with 10 bases in the middle. CDR3 residues: CASSRQDNTEAFF. The CDR3 nucleotides are TGTGCCAGCTCTCGACAGGATAACACTGAAGCTTTCTTT.

This chain uses TRBV7-9 with TRBJ2-1; tentatively, D is TRBD1 (5 bases). Germline V gene lookup returns CDR1 SEHNR and CDR2 FQNEAQ (reference sequence). V was pared by 6 bases and J by 6 bases, with 15 bases between. The CDR3 contains 14 residues. This CDR3 is CASRSADRTNEQFF. CDR3 DNA sequence: TGTGCCAGCAGGTCTGCTGACAGAACCAATGAGCAGTTCTTC.

The V call is TRBV13, the J call TRBJ2-3; 8 nucleotides match TRBD1. V shed 5 bases, J shed 0 bases, and the junction held 1 base outside the gene matches. The CDR3 length is 14 residues. Germline V gene lookup returns CDR1 PRHDT and CDR2 FYEKMQ (reference sequence). The DNA of the CDR3 is TGTGCCAGCAGCGGGACAGGTAGCACAGATACGCAGTATTTT. This translates into CASSGTGSTDTQYF.

The sample holds one count of this clone. The chain couples TRBV4-1 to TRBJ2-5; 9 nucleotides line up with TRBD2. CDR3 length equals 17 residues. The germline CDR1 and CDR2 sequences are MGHRA and YSYEKL. V shed 0 bases and J 5 bases; nucleotides not matched to a gene: 10. The CDR3 DNA reads TGCGCCAGCAGCCAAGATGAGACTAGCGGACTTGGGGAGACCCAGTACTTC. This gives the protein CASSQDETSGLGETQYF.

A note on this clone: Other DNA sequences from this sample encode an identical CDR3 as well. Written as DNA, the CDR3 is TGTGCCAGCAGGAGGACAGGGGACGGCTACACCTTC. It translates to CASRRTGDGYTF. The J gene is TRBJ1-2, the V gene TRBV6-5; 9 bases align to TRBD1. Germline V CDR1 and CDR2: MNHEY, SVGAGI. V was clipped by 6 bases and J by 8 bases; unmatched bases: 4. This CDR3 comprises 12 residues.

This chain links TRBV25-1 with TRBJ2-2; 7 nucleotides align to TRBD2. The V and J ends lost 6 bases and 5 bases, in that order; junction bases with no gene match: 0. Germline CDR1 reads MGHDK; CDR2 reads SYGVNS. This CDR3 is built from 12 residues. DNA for the CDR3: TGTGCCAGCAGGGGAGGGACCGGGGAGCTGTTTTTT. This codes for CASRGGTGELFF.

The V call is TRBV30, the J call TRBJ1-1, with 8 bases lining up with TRBD1. Germline V gives CDR1 GTSNPN, CDR2 SVGIG (reference sequence). The CDR3 contains 13 residues. V lost 5 bases to trimming and J lost 4 bases; unmatched junction nucleotides: 6. The CDR3 spells CAWGEGQGTEAFF. CDR3 nucleotide sequence: TGTGCCTGGGGGGAAGGACAGGGCACTGAAGCTTTCTTT.

The chain has TRBV7-8 and TRBJ2-1; weak D call: TRBD2 (5 bases). CDR3 length: 14 amino acids. The germline V gene encodes CDR1 SGHVS and CDR2 FQNEAQ. The CDR3 loop reads CASGDGQSYNEQFF. The CDR3 nucleotides read TGTGCGTCCGGGGATGGGCAATCCTACAATGAGCAGTTCTTC.

J is TRBJ2-2 and V is TRBV6-6; no clear D. CDR1 and CDR2 (germline): MNHNY, SVGAGI (reference sequence). CDR3 length: 13 residues. Trimming left V 2 bases short and J 7 bases short, with 8 bases between. CDR3 sequence (DNA): TGTGCCAGCAGTTACGCGGCTCACGGGGAGCTGTTTTTT. This codes for CASSYAAHGELFF.

The rearrangement uses TRBV19 and TRBJ1-3; the D gene is possibly TRBD1 (5 bases). From germline, CDR1 is LNHDA and CDR2 SQIVND (reference sequence). The ends were cut back, 3 bases at V and 0 bases at J, with 9 bases in the middle. The CDR3 has 15 residues. This chain's CDR3 is CASSISGNSGNTIYF. CDR3 nucleotide sequence: TGTGCCAGTAGTATTTCAGGGAACTCTGGAAACACCATATATTTT.

The genes are TRBV28 and TRBJ1-4, with D perhaps TRBD1 (6 bases). The CDR3 spans 15 residues. V gave up 7 bases and J gave up 7 bases, with 19 bases separating them. Germline V gene lookup returns CDR1 MDHEN and CDR2 SYDVKM. The CDR3 coding sequence is TGTGCCAGCACTTTGGGGGCCAGGTGGCGTGAAAAACTGTTTTTT. This sequence encodes CASTLGARWREKLFF.

The chain carries TRBV30 and TRBJ2-2, with a tentative D call TRBD1 (6 bases). The CDR3 length is 12 residues. Per germline, CDR1 GTSNPN and CDR2 SVGIG (reference sequence). V lost 7 bases, J lost 6 bases, and 12 bases lay in between. The chain's CDR3 is CASDGTPGELFF. Written as DNA, the CDR3 is TGTGCCTCGGACGGGACACCCGGGGAGCTGTTTTTT. Full variable domain (outside the CDR3, taken from reference TRBV30 and TRBJ2-2): SQTIHQWPATLVQPVGSPLSLECTVEGTSNPNLYWYRQAAGRGLQLLFYSVGIGQISSEVPQNLSASRPQDRQFILSSKKLLLSDSGFYLCASDGTPGELFFGEGSRLTVL.

V gene TRBV2 combines with J gene TRBJ2-2, with 9 nucleotides matching TRBD1. Germline V lookup: CDR1 SNHLY, CDR2 FYNNEI. This CDR3 contains 16 residues. V gave up 4 bases and J gave up 5 bases; unmatched junction bases: 8. CDR3 DNA: TGTGCCAGCAGTGGACGGGACAGGGCAGGAACCGGGGAGCTGTTTTTT. Its protein product is CASSGRDRAGTGELFF.

V is TRBV5-6 and J is TRBJ2-7; D possibly corresponds to TRBD2 (5 bases). This CDR3 is built from 14 residues. Trimming removed 1 base from V and 6 bases from J, with 14 bases in between. Looked up from germline, CDR1 is SGHDT and CDR2 is YYEEEE. As DNA, the CDR3 is TGTGCCAGCAGCTTGTTCTTGGGAGTAACCGAGCAGTACTTC. It codes for CASSLFLGVTEQYF.